The 11 T cell receptor beta chains in this list originate from one sample, sequenced in a study of blood T cell repertoires in COVID-19. The table came from immunoSEQ multiplex PCR; TCRdb's copy has only in-frame clones and leaves some out. The sample has 250,000 to 300,000 clones; more than 65% are singletons. Input material: peripheral blood. The receptor source for this set is a woman between 18 and 29 years old with acute or convalescent COVID-19.

The chain carries TRBV13 and TRBJ2-7; 7 bases are a match to TRBD2. V lost 3 bases to trimming and J lost 0 bases; unmatched junction nucleotides: 2. This CDR3 is 14 amino acids long. Germline-derived CDR1 and CDR2 are PRHDT and FYEKMQ (reference sequence). The CDR3 DNA is TGTGCCAGCAGCTTGGGCGGGAGCTCCTACGAGCAGTACTTC. Residues: CASSLGGSSYEQYF.

V usage is TRBV27 and J usage is TRBJ2-5; TRBD1 matches at 7 bases. The CDR3 extends over 13 amino acids. CDR1 is MNHEY, CDR2 SMNVEV, per germline (reference sequence). V was clipped by 6 bases and J by 5 bases; unmatched bases: 6. CDR3 nucleotides: TGTGCCAGCAGGGTCAGGGGGAAGGAGACCCAGTACTTC. Its protein is CASRVRGKETQYF.

The CDR3 is CASRLAVASGRRPQADTQYF. For the CDR3, the DNA is TGTGCAAGTCGCTTAGCGGTGGCTAGCGGGCGCCGGCCCCAAGCAGATACGCAGTATTTT. The chain combines TRBV12-2 with TRBJ2-3; the D call TRBD2 from the table was never checked on the DNA. TRBV12-2 is noted as a pseudogene. This CDR3 is 20 amino acids long.

The chain couples TRBV6-5 to TRBJ1-2; D might be TRBD1 (5 bases). CDR3 size: 13 residues. The germline V gene encodes CDR1 MNHEY and CDR2 SVGAGI. With 10 bases removed from V and 6 bases from J, the gap between germline ends came to 18 bases. CDR3 amino acids: CAIPPGAGDGYTF. CDR3 coding DNA: TGTGCCATTCCCCCCGGGGCGGGGGATGGCTACACCTTC.

This chain links TRBV7-2 with TRBJ1-6, with TRBD1 matching 11 bases. Germline V gene data show CDR1 as SGHTA and CDR2 as FQGNSA. CDR3 length: 16 amino acids. V dropped 6 bases and J dropped 9; count of bases not matched to a gene: 10. The CDR3 spells CASSYGQGATVSPLHF. For the CDR3, the DNA is TGTGCCAGCAGTTACGGACAGGGGGCCACGGTTTCACCCCTCCACTTT.

This rearrangement joins TRBV10-2 to TRBJ2-1; 8 positions match TRBD1. This CDR3 comprises 15 residues. Germline values: CDR1 WSHSY, CDR2 SAAADI. V trimming: 7 bases; J trimming: 3 bases; junction bases outside the gene matches: 8. CDR3: CASKSGGPFYNEQFF. CDR3 nucleotide sequence: TGCGCCAGCAAGTCAGGGGGCCCTTTCTACAATGAGCAGTTCTTC.

The chain uses TRBV5-5 and TRBJ2-2; TRBD1 agrees at 9 bases. The V and J ends lost 0 bases and 6 bases, in that order; junction bases with no gene match: 6. The CDR3 totals 16 residues. Per germline, CDR1 SGHKS and CDR2 YYEKEE (reference sequence). The CDR3 region is CASSLEGQGSPGELFF. DNA of the CDR3: TGTGCCAGCAGCTTGGAGGGACAGGGAAGTCCCGGGGAGCTGTTTTTT.

This sequence joins TRBV6-2 or TRBV6-3 and TRBJ2-7; 12 positions agree with TRBD2. Germline CDR1 and CDR2: MNHEY and SVGEGT. This CDR3 has 15 residues. V lost 4 bases, J lost 4 bases, and 5 bases stayed unmatched. In DNA form, the CDR3 reads TGTGCCAGCAGTTTGGGGACTAGCGGGCTTTACGAGCAGTACTTC. This sequence encodes CASSLGTSGLYEQYF.

V and J are TRBV12-3 or TRBV12-4 and TRBJ2-7, with 11 positions matching TRBD2. There are 13 residues in the CDR3. With V trimmed by 6 bases and J by 6 bases, 4 bases remained unmatched. CDR3 coding DNA: TGTGCCAGCAGACTAGCGGGAGAAGGCGAGCAGTACTTC. Translated: CASRLAGEGEQYF.

V is TRBV9 and J is TRBJ1-2, with 8 bases fitting TRBD1. The V and J ends lost 3 bases and 4 bases, in that order; junction bases with no gene match: 5. The germline gives CDR1 SGDLS, CDR2 YYNGEE. This CDR3 is 14 amino acids long. CDR3 protein: CASSARQGSYGYTF. The CDR3 bases are TGTGCCAGCAGCGCCCGACAGGGGAGCTATGGCTACACCTTC.

This clone was detected only a few times. The V gene is TRBV11-3, the J gene TRBJ2-2; 11 positions match TRBD2. CDR3 size: 18 residues. The V gene end was trimmed by 1 base and the J gene end by 3 bases; junction bases not matched to a gene: 7. The V gene's germline CDR1 is SGHNT and CDR2 YENEEA. CDR3 region: CASSLGRSGRAHTGELFF. CDR3 nucleotides: TGTGCCAGCAGCTTAGGTCGTAGCGGGAGGGCCCACACCGGGGAGCTGTTTTTT.